This T cell receptor beta chain is drawn from a study of cytomegalovirus exposure and HLA in healthy donors. The PCR had 60 Vbeta and 13 Jbeta primers. The repertoire was sequenced with immunoSEQ multiplex PCR; TCRdb's copy has only in-frame clones and lacks some. The sample yields 150,000 to 200,000 clones, approximately 84% seen once. Study results and caveats: It was only CMV serostatus that was available as immune exposure information. A later analysis found that most CMV-associated TCR beta chains appeared HLA-restricted. TCR beta sequences numbering 15,000 to 20,000 were associated with HLA alleles at 0.05 false discovery rate in a later analysis.

About this clone: The antigen remains undetermined.

The TCR originated in a man aged 50-60 years in good health and CMV-seronegative. Sequencing input: PBMCs.

The CDR3 DNA sequence: TGTGCCTGGAGATACCAGGGGAGGGCGAATTCACCCCTCCACTTT. Amino acids: CAWRYQGRANSPLHF. This rearrangement joins TRBV30 to TRBJ1-6, with a weak D call TRBD1 (6 bases). CDR3 length: 15 residues. Germline values: CDR1 GTSNPN, CDR2 SVGIG (reference sequence). Trimming took off 3 bases at V and 7 bases at J, with 16 bases between the two ends. Looking up the rest from reference TRBV30 and TRBJ1-6 gives the full variable domain: SQTIHQWPATLVQPVGSPLSLECTVEGTSNPNLYWYRQAAGRGLQLLFYSVGIGQISSEVPQNLSASRPQDRQFILSSKKLLLSDSGFYLCAWRYQGRANSPLHFGNGTRLTVT.